This is a list of T cell receptor beta chains from one sample in a study of identical twins. TCRdb reprocessed the 5' RACE reads with MiXCR, giving one entry per CDR3 protein. The table records a few hundred thousand distinct CDR3 sequences, under 20% of them present only once. The specimen was naive T cells sorted from blood. These receptor sequences come from a man in his forties or fifties in good health. Both conserved end residues are part of each CDR3. A D gene is named only where the DNA matches it firmly. Clone size is stated in some rows and not others, as once, few, many or a class when expanded.

v_call	d_call	j_call	clone_size	cdr3_nt	cdr3_aa
TRBV27	TRBD2	TRBJ2-2	NA	TGTGCCAGCAGTGCGGGACTAGCGGGCACCTCTAGGGCCGGGGAGCTGTTTTTT	CASSAGLAGTSRAGELFF
TRBV6-2/TRBV6-3	NA	TRBJ1-1	many	TGTGCCAGCATGACCCGGACCTTGAACACTGAAGCTTTCTTT	CASMTRTLNTEAFF
TRBV11-2	NA	TRBJ1-4	NA	TGTGCCAGCAGCCCCACGGGTCCTCGGGGAGAAAAACTGTTTTTT	CASSPTGPRGEKLFF
TRBV5-1	NA	TRBJ2-6	many	TGCGCCAGCAGCTTGGGACAGTTTGGCGGGGCCAACGTCCTGACTTTC	CASSLGQFGGANVLTF
TRBV12-3/TRBV12-4	NA	TRBJ1-2	NA	TGTGCCAGCAGTTTATTCATGGGCATGGGGTATGGCTACACCTTC	CASSLFMGMGYGYTF
TRBV18	NA	TRBJ1-1	NA	TGTGCCAGCTCACTACTGCGACAGGTTGAAGCTTTCTTT	CASSLLRQVEAFF
TRBV20-1	TRBD1	TRBJ1-2	NA	TGCAGTGCAGCTACAGGGGACTCTGGCTACACCTTC	CSAATGDSGYTF
TRBV7-2	NA	TRBJ1-6	NA	TGTGCCAGCAGCTTAGGATTCTATAATTCACCCCTCCACTTT	CASSLGFYNSPLHF
TRBV25-1	NA	TRBJ2-7	NA	TGTGCCAGCAGTGGAAACCACGAGCAGTACTTC	CASSGNHEQYF
TRBV18	TRBD2	TRBJ2-1	NA	TGTGCCAGCTCACAGACTAGCGGAAGCTCCTACAATGAGCAGTTCTTC	CASSQTSGSSYNEQFF
TRBV20-1	TRBD2	TRBJ2-1	few	TGCAGTGCTAGAGAACCTAGCGGGAATGAGCAGTTCTTC	CSAREPSGNEQFF
TRBV12-3/TRBV12-4	TRBD1	TRBJ1-2	few	TGTGCCAGCACCCAATTGGGACAGACTATCTATGGCTACACCTTC	CASTQLGQTIYGYTF
TRBV12-3/TRBV12-4	NA	TRBJ2-5	few	TGTGCCAGCAGTGCGGGGAGCGGAGAGACCCAGTACTTC	CASSAGSGETQYF
TRBV5-1	TRBD1	TRBJ1-1	many	TGCGCCAGCAGCTGGGACAGGGCCACTGAAGCTTTCTTT	CASSWDRATEAFF
TRBV5-1	NA	TRBJ2-5	NA	TGCGCCAGCAGCTTGCAGATAGGGGTCCGCGAGACCCAGTACTTC	CASSLQIGVRETQYF
TRBV15	TRBD2	TRBJ2-7	NA	TGTGCCACCAGCAGTCCACTAGCGGGAGCGTCCTACGAGCAGTACTTC	CATSSPLAGASYEQYF
TRBV6-5	NA	TRBJ2-1	many	TGTGCCAGCCGATTTAGAAATGAGCAGTTCTTC	CASRFRNEQFF
TRBV20-1	TRBD2	TRBJ2-1	few	TGCAGTGCTTCTACGGGGGGTCGTTACAATGAGCAGTTCTTC	CSASTGGRYNEQFF
TRBV5-1	TRBD1	TRBJ2-5	few	TGCGCCAGCAGCTTGGAAGGGACAGGCATTCAAGAGACCCAGTACTTC	CASSLEGTGIQETQYF
TRBV7-7	TRBD2	TRBJ2-2	few	TGTGCTAGCGGGGCAGCGGGGGGAACCGGGGAGCTGTTTTTT	CASGAAGGTGELFF
TRBV12-3/TRBV12-4	NA	TRBJ2-6	NA	TGTGCCAGCAGTTTAAGGTACCTGGCCTCTGGGGCCAACGTCCTGACTTTC	CASSLRYLASGANVLTF
TRBV12-3/TRBV12-4	TRBD2	TRBJ2-5	few	TGTGCCAGCAGTTTATGGACTAGCGGGAGGGCCGGGAAGACCCAGTACTTC	CASSLWTSGRAGKTQYF
TRBV20-1	NA	TRBJ2-5	many	TGCAGTGCTAGAGGCCGGGCCCTCGCGACCCAGTACTTC	CSARGRALATQYF
TRBV20-1	NA	TRBJ2-3	few	TGCAGTGCTCCACCCAGGGGCACAGATACGCAGTATTTT	CSAPPRGTDTQYF
TRBV4-3	NA	TRBJ2-5	NA	TGCGCCAGCAGCCAAGAATCCGGGGAGACCCAGTACTTC	CASSQESGETQYF
TRBV6-5	NA	TRBJ1-5	few	TGTGCCAGCAGTAACCGACACAATCAGCCCCAGCATTTT	CASSNRHNQPQHF
TRBV6-5	NA	TRBJ1-2	NA	TGTGCCAGCAGTTACGGGGGCTTTTCGAGCTACACCTTC	CASSYGGFSSYTF
TRBV4-3	TRBD2	TRBJ2-2	NA	TGCGCCAGCAGCCCCGTAGTCCAGCGGGGCACCGGGGAGCTGTTTTTT	CASSPVVQRGTGELFF
TRBV6-2/TRBV6-3	TRBD2	TRBJ2-5	few	TGTGCCAGCAGTCACCCCGGGACTAGCGAGACCCAGTACTTC	CASSHPGTSETQYF
TRBV5-1	NA	TRBJ2-7	NA	TGCGCCAGCAGCTTGGTTCGGGATTCCGAGCAGTACTTC	CASSLVRDSEQYF
TRBV20-1	NA	TRBJ2-2	NA	TGCAGTGCTAGAAACAACAGGAATGGGGGTACCGGGGAGCTGTTTTTT	CSARNNRNGGTGELFF
TRBV5-1	TRBD2	TRBJ2-1	many	TGCGCCAGCAGCCCACCTAGCGGGGGTACTGAGCAGTTCTTC	CASSPPSGGTEQFF
TRBV4-2	NA	TRBJ2-5	NA	TGTGCCAGCAGCCAAGACTCTACGGGCGGCCTTTTTACCCAGTACTTC	CASSQDSTGGLFTQYF
TRBV20-1	TRBD2	TRBJ2-2	NA	TGCAGTGCTAGTCGGCTAGCGGGACGAAGGCTCCCCGGGGAGCTGTTTTTT	CSASRLAGRRLPGELFF
TRBV20-1	NA	TRBJ1-4	few	TGCAGTGCAAGTGGACGCCTTAATGAAAAACTGTTTTTT	CSASGRLNEKLFF
TRBV14	NA	TRBJ1-4	many	TGTGCCAGCAGCCAATTCGCAGGGGATCTTGAAAAACTGTTTTTT	CASSQFAGDLEKLFF
TRBV6-2/TRBV6-3	NA	TRBJ1-1	NA	TGTGCCAGCAGTTACTCGAGAAGGGCGAACACTGAAGCTTTCTTT	CASSYSRRANTEAFF
TRBV5-6	NA	TRBJ1-6	NA	TGTGCCAGCAGCTCCCCGGGGGAGGTCAATTCACCCCTCCACTTT	CASSSPGEVNSPLHF
TRBV20-1	NA	TRBJ2-1	NA	TGCAGTGCCTTCCCAGCGGCAAGCTCCTACAATGAGCAGTTCTTC	CSAFPAASSYNEQFF